This T cell receptor (beta chain) was captured in a study of shared clonotypes between healthy human individuals. Across the whole study: CD4 naive and CD4 memory each took three plates per donor, while CD8 naive took two and CD8 memory one.

CD45RO-negative cells were positively selected for CCR7, leaving out terminally differentiated effector memory CD45RA+ cells. Original analysis: Filtering differed for immunoSEQ, which gave only junction sequences without quality scores. The data were produced by immunoSEQ multiplex PCR, yet TCRdb's version contains in-frame clones alone and is incomplete. The D gene and trimming were derived from the DNA, and the V and J assignments and clone size from that table. The sample has a few hundred thousand clones, nearly 97% seen once. Between the trimmed V and J ends, which lost 2 bases and 1 base, there was a span of 9 bases. Germline-derived CDR1 and CDR2 are GTSNPN and SVGIG (reference sequence). The CDR3 is 13 amino acids. In regard to this clone: Its cognate antigen is unknown. In the same sample, other DNA sequences code for this CDR3.

The study's findings and limits: The sharing of about 5% of naive CD4 clonotypes was seen across a handful of donors.

Sample: naive CD8+ T cells sorted from blood. V is TRBV30 and J is TRBJ2-7; the D gene is possibly TRBD1 (5 bases). The source is a woman in her twenties or thirties in good health. The CDR3 spells CAWSTGPSYEQYF. In nucleotides, the CDR3 is TGTGCCTGGAGTACAGGTCCTTCCTACGAGCAGTACTTC.